Listed below are T cell receptor beta chains from one sample, sequenced in a study of PD-L1 blockade in urothelial cancer. The protocol was immunoSEQ multiplex PCR, while the TCRdb copy is restricted to in-frame clones and leaves out a portion. The data contain around 120,000 clones, 80% to 90% of them singletons. The sample was PBMCs, taken around atezolizumab (anti-PD-L1) treatment. The origin of the receptors is a man aged 55-75 years with urothelial cancer. Both conserved end residues are part of each CDR3. Each record gives: V gene, J gene, D gene, CDR3 protein. The D gene is left open where the match is weak.

v_gene: TRBV29-1; j_gene: TRBJ2-1; d_gene: TRBD2; CDR3aa: CSAGLAGYNEQFF
v_gene: TRBV7-2; j_gene: TRBJ1-5; d_gene: NA; CDR3aa: CASSLQNDQAQHF
v_gene: TRBV7-3; j_gene: TRBJ2-2; d_gene: TRBD1; CDR3aa: CASSSTGSGELFF
v_gene: TRBV6-5; j_gene: TRBJ1-1; d_gene: NA; CDR3aa: CASNGEEGTEAFF
v_gene: TRBV9; j_gene: TRBJ2-7; d_gene: TRBD1; CDR3aa: CASSAGTGKSSYEQYF
v_gene: TRBV6-5; j_gene: TRBJ1-5; d_gene: NA; CDR3aa: CASSSGVGNQPQHF
v_gene: TRBV7-6; j_gene: TRBJ1-4; d_gene: NA; CDR3aa: CASSLEGQNEKLFF
v_gene: TRBV28; j_gene: TRBJ1-3; d_gene: NA; CDR3aa: CASSHDSPGNTIYF
v_gene: TRBV5-1; j_gene: TRBJ2-5; d_gene: TRBD1; CDR3aa: CASSLGGTGKGETQYF
v_gene: TRBV5-4; j_gene: TRBJ1-4; d_gene: TRBD1; CDR3aa: CASSLGGQGGEKLFF
v_gene: TRBV11-3; j_gene: TRBJ2-7; d_gene: TRBD1; CDR3aa: CASSQGQGYKQYF
v_gene: TRBV27; j_gene: TRBJ2-2; d_gene: TRBD2; CDR3aa: CASSLSAAYSGRARGDTGELFF
v_gene: TRBV5-8; j_gene: TRBJ2-3; d_gene: TRBD1; CDR3aa: CASTLRGPVTDTQYF
v_gene: TRBV5-4; j_gene: TRBJ1-3; d_gene: TRBD1; CDR3aa: CASYGQGVGNTIYF
v_gene: TRBV28; j_gene: TRBJ1-1; d_gene: NA; CDR3aa: CASSEDRITFF
v_gene: TRBV12-2; j_gene: TRBJ2-2; d_gene: NA; CDR3aa: CASRPPDRGGTGELFF
v_gene: TRBV28; j_gene: TRBJ2-5; d_gene: TRBD1; CDR3aa: CASRRTGGETQYF
v_gene: TRBV5-4; j_gene: TRBJ2-3; d_gene: NA; CDR3aa: CASSPLPTVSTDTQYF
v_gene: TRBV6-5; j_gene: TRBJ1-3; d_gene: NA; CDR3aa: CASRLQGSGNTIYF
v_gene: TRBV11-3; j_gene: TRBJ2-2; d_gene: NA; CDR3aa: CASSPITGELFF
v_gene: TRBV19; j_gene: TRBJ1-3; d_gene: NA; CDR3aa: CAASAGNTIYF
v_gene: TRBV19; j_gene: TRBJ2-4; d_gene: NA; CDR3aa: CAMTSGYALNIQYF
v_gene: TRBV6-1; j_gene: TRBJ2-5; d_gene: NA; CDR3aa: CASSESLMETQYF
v_gene: TRBV27; j_gene: TRBJ1-4; d_gene: NA; CDR3aa: CASQSFPTGGARNEKLFF
v_gene: TRBV28; j_gene: TRBJ1-4; d_gene: NA; CDR3aa: CASSSGGVNEKLFF
v_gene: TRBV5-5; j_gene: TRBJ2-7; d_gene: TRBD2; CDR3aa: CASSSFGTSGQHYEQYF
v_gene: TRBV4-2; j_gene: TRBJ1-1; d_gene: NA; CDR3aa: CASSQALESPF
v_gene: TRBV7-9; j_gene: TRBJ1-1; d_gene: NA; CDR3aa: CASKAGNTEAFF
v_gene: TRBV5-1; j_gene: TRBJ1-1; d_gene: TRBD1; CDR3aa: CASSWATGGADTEAFF
v_gene: TRBV5-8; j_gene: TRBJ2-5; d_gene: TRBD2; CDR3aa: CASSSSGRGRSETQYF
v_gene: TRBV18; j_gene: TRBJ2-7; d_gene: TRBD2; CDR3aa: CASSQGLAGGPYSYEQYF
v_gene: TRBV5-1; j_gene: TRBJ1-1; d_gene: NA; CDR3aa: CASRPNYLANTEAFF
v_gene: TRBV28; j_gene: TRBJ2-7; d_gene: NA; CDR3aa: CASRTGGFTYEQYF
v_gene: TRBV7-9; j_gene: TRBJ2-7; d_gene: TRBD2; CDR3aa: CASRGPSGSIHEQYF
v_gene: TRBV2; j_gene: TRBJ2-5; d_gene: NA; CDR3aa: CASSEMGTGTVRETQYF
v_gene: TRBV6-6; j_gene: TRBJ2-5; d_gene: TRBD1; CDR3aa: CASRRDRGQETQYF
v_gene: TRBV19; j_gene: TRBJ1-1; d_gene: TRBD1; CDR3aa: CASRRDRNFRGAFF
v_gene: TRBV6-5; j_gene: TRBJ1-1; d_gene: NA; CDR3aa: CASSYDPRDTEAFF
v_gene: TRBV11-2; j_gene: TRBJ1-1; d_gene: TRBD1; CDR3aa: CASSSGTGGANTEAFF
v_gene: TRBV5-1; j_gene: TRBJ1-6; d_gene: TRBD1; CDR3aa: CASSTTGIALSPLHF
v_gene: TRBV29-1; j_gene: TRBJ2-1; d_gene: NA; CDR3aa: CSVEAGLTPNEQFF
v_gene: TRBV7-9; j_gene: TRBJ1-1; d_gene: NA; CDR3aa: CASSLGGGGTEAFF
v_gene: TRBV5-6; j_gene: TRBJ2-2; d_gene: NA; CDR3aa: CASSSGRPGAVGTGELFF
v_gene: TRBV5-1; j_gene: TRBJ2-3; d_gene: TRBD2; CDR3aa: CASSMGLAEDTQYF
v_gene: TRBV5-6; j_gene: TRBJ2-7; d_gene: TRBD2; CDR3aa: CASSTSGGAFYEQYF
v_gene: TRBV18; j_gene: TRBJ2-5; d_gene: NA; CDR3aa: CASSPPGSGGETQYF
v_gene: TRBV12-5; j_gene: TRBJ2-3; d_gene: NA; CDR3aa: CASGPRGRQYF
v_gene: TRBV5-5; j_gene: TRBJ2-7; d_gene: TRBD2; CDR3aa: CASSPYLDGTSGGSYEQYF
v_gene: TRBV5-1; j_gene: TRBJ1-6; d_gene: NA; CDR3aa: CASSLDGGRSYNSPLHF
v_gene: TRBV14; j_gene: TRBJ2-1; d_gene: TRBD2; CDR3aa: CASSQGRGLAGQYNEQFF
v_gene: TRBV5-4; j_gene: TRBJ1-2; d_gene: TRBD1; CDR3aa: CASSRGTGNNYGYTF
v_gene: TRBV7-9; j_gene: TRBJ2-1; d_gene: NA; CDR3aa: CASRTRNEQFF
v_gene: TRBV5-4; j_gene: TRBJ2-1; d_gene: TRBD2; CDR3aa: CASSLSSGGIEQFF
v_gene: TRBV29-1; j_gene: TRBJ2-3; d_gene: NA; CDR3aa: CSVVGGVSDTQYF